Listed here are 27 T cell receptor beta chains from one sample, sequenced in a study of T-cell reconstitution after alpha-beta-depleted transplantation in children. Unique molecular identifiers were incorporated into the prepared TCRbeta library. TCRdb itself ran the PCR reads through MiXCR, one entry per CDR3 protein. The data contain fewer than 350,000 distinct CDR3 sequences, roughly 12% of them singletons. This material consisted of peripheral blood, taken 180 days after TCRalphabeta/CD19-depleted stem cell transplant. The receptors shown here come from a male patient aged 2 to 9 who had a stem cell transplant for chronic granulomatous disease, so the T cells may come from the graft donor.

The rearrangement joins TRBV30 to TRBJ2-5; 11 bases fit TRBD1. J gave up 4 bases and V 4 bases, and 2 bases lay outside the gene matches. Germline V gene sequence: CDR1 GTSNPN, CDR2 SVGIG (reference sequence). This CDR3 comprises 13 residues. The CDR3 sequence: CAWTGQGVETQYF. The DNA for the CDR3 is TGTGCCTGGACGGGACAGGGGGTAGAGACCCAGTACTTC.

This clonotype appeared a few times. The gene calls are TRBV4-1 and TRBJ2-5; D is tentatively TRBD1 or TRBD2 (5 bases each). Germline V gene data show CDR1 as MGHRA and CDR2 as YSYEKL. Trimming left V 1 base short and J 5 bases short, with 8 bases between. The CDR3 sequence is 13 residues long. The CDR3 DNA reads as TGCGCCAGCAGCCAAGGTGGGGACGAGACCCAGTACTTC. It specifies CASSQGGDETQYF.

This clonotype was counted at least ten times. This chain uses TRBV9 with TRBJ2-7; D is perhaps TRBD1 (5 bases). There are 14 residues in the CDR3. CDR1 SGDLS and CDR2 YYNGEE come from the germline V gene. Trimming stripped 3 bases from V and 2 bases from J, with 12 bases between. CDR3 sequence reads: CASSGADIPYEQYF. In nucleotides, the CDR3 is TGTGCCAGCAGCGGGGCGGACATCCCCTACGAGCAGTACTTC.

This clonotype was picked up many times. The rearrangement uses TRBV12-3 or TRBV12-4 and TRBJ2-6, with D possibly TRBD2 on 7 matching bases. The CDR3 sequence is 15 residues long. Trimming stripped 7 bases from V and 6 bases from J, with 16 bases between. CDR3 coding DNA: TGTGCCAGCACCTGGGGGGGCTTGGTGGCCAACGTCCTGACTTTC. Residues: CASTWGGLVANVLTF.

The table lists this clonotype with many counts. This chain joins TRBV10-3 and TRBJ2-5; 8 bases match TRBD1. This CDR3 is 13 amino acids long. V shed 10 bases and J 7 bases; nucleotides not matched to a gene: 11. CDR1 ENHRY and CDR2 SYGVKD come from the germline V gene. CDR3 bases: TGTGCCACCCGACAGGCAACAGGGGGGACCCAGTACTTC. This codes for CATRQATGGTQYF.

This clonotype was detected many times. The chain carries TRBV7-9 and TRBJ2-6; D ambiguous. The CDR3 extends over 16 amino acids. Per germline, CDR1 SEHNR and CDR2 FQNEAQ (reference sequence). The germline V and J ends were trimmed by 8 bases and 4 bases, with 18 bases remaining between them. CDR3 residues: CASGPPASLGANVLTF. In DNA, the CDR3 is TGTGCCAGCGGGCCCCCGGCCTCCCTCGGGGCCAACGTCCTGACTTTC.

This clonotype was detected many times. This rearrangement joins TRBV5-1 to TRBJ2-5; D tentatively reads TRBD1 or TRBD2 (5 bases each). From germline, CDR1 is SGHRS and CDR2 YFSETQ. Between the trimmed V and J ends, which lost 4 bases and 5 bases, there was a span of 18 bases. The CDR3 has 15 amino acids. CDR3 residues: CASSQPPGRGETQYF. DNA for the CDR3: TGCGCCAGCAGCCAACCCCCGGGACGGGGTGAGACCCAGTACTTC.

This clonotype was recorded many times. The chain carries TRBV5-1 and TRBJ2-7; TRBD2 aligns across 10 bases. The CDR3 totals 14 residues. Per germline, CDR1 SGHRS and CDR2 YFSETQ. The J segment lost 5 bases and the V segment lost 5 bases, leaving 7 bases of the junction unmatched. The CDR3 coding sequence is TGCGCCAGCAGTGCAGGCACTAGCGGGGACGAGCAGTACTTC. This encodes CASSAGTSGDEQYF.

In this sample, this clonotype turned up a few times. CDR3 protein: CAWSVLSGKMLSNEQFF. CDR3 nucleotides: TGTGCCTGGAGTGTACTAAGCGGGAAGATGCTCTCCAATGAGCAGTTCTTC. The chain couples TRBV30 to TRBJ2-1, with 7 bases aligning to TRBD2. The CDR3 extends over 17 amino acids. Germline CDR1 reads GTSNPN; CDR2 reads SVGIG (reference sequence). The V segment lost 0 bases and the J segment 6 bases; nucleotides outside the gene matches: 14. Supplemented by reference TRBV30 and TRBJ2-1, the full variable domain reads SQTIHQWPATLVQPVGSPLSLECTVEGTSNPNLYWYRQAAGRGLQLLFYSVGIGQISSEVPQNLSASRPQDRQFILSSKKLLLSDSGFYLCAWSVLSGKMLSNEQFFGPGTRLTVL.

This clonotype has a count of ten or more. The rearrangement links TRBV5-1 to TRBJ1-4; maybe TRBD1 (6 bases). The CDR3 covers 16 residues. Germline CDR1 reads SGHRS; CDR2 reads YFSETQ. The V end was cut by 4 bases, the J end by 4 bases, with 17 bases between. The CDR3 loop reads CASSGRGTTNNEKLFF. CDR3 in DNA: TGCGCCAGCAGCGGCCGCGGGACAACGAATAATGAAAAACTGTTTTTT.

The chain joins TRBV24-1 to TRBJ1-5; weak D call: TRBD1 (5 bases). Germline lookup yields CDR1 KGHDR and CDR2 SFDVKD. The CDR3 is 16 residues long. V lost 6 bases, J lost 2 bases, and 16 bases lay in between. CDR3 residues: CATSFPGPGGNQPQHF. DNA for the CDR3: TGTGCCACCAGTTTCCCGGGGCCAGGAGGCAATCAGCCCCAGCATTTT.

This clonotype has just a few counts. The chain carries TRBV12-3 or TRBV12-4 and TRBJ2-1, with 7 bases aligning to TRBD2. The CDR3 runs 14 residues. V trimming: 7 bases; J trimming: 10 bases; junction bases outside the gene matches: 13. In DNA form, the CDR3 reads TGTGCCAGCAACTCCCTAGCGGCCCACGCCGAGCAGTTCTTC. This encodes CASNSLAAHAEQFF.

This clonotype was detected many times. The V and J genes are TRBV10-3 and TRBJ2-1, with D possibly TRBD2 on 6 matching bases. CDR3 length equals 16 residues. The germline V gene encodes CDR1 ENHRY and CDR2 SYGVKD. Trimming cost V 4 bases and J 8 bases, with 21 bases left between them. CDR3 sequence: CAISAQIRRAEDEQFF. In DNA, the CDR3 is TGTGCCATCAGTGCCCAAATCCGGAGGGCCGAAGATGAGCAGTTCTTC.

This chain uses TRBV7-9 with TRBJ1-1; D unclear. The CDR3 totals 17 residues. Germline V gene data show CDR1 as SEHNR and CDR2 as FQNEAQ (reference sequence). The V and J ends lost 6 bases and 3 bases respectively, with 23 bases between them. This chain's CDR3 is CASRLSFRERRHTEAFF. The CDR3 nucleotides read TGTGCCAGCAGACTATCCTTCCGGGAAAGGAGGCACACTGAAGCTTTCTTT.

V gene TRBV28 combines with J gene TRBJ1-4, with D perhaps TRBD1 (6 bases). Trimming took 3 bases from V and 8 from J, leaving 13 bases between them. CDR3 size: 14 residues. Germline loops: CDR1 MDHEN, CDR2 SYDVKM. CDR3 coding DNA: TGTGCCAGCAGTTTCAGGCCAGGGGACGAAAAACTGTTTTTT. This encodes CASSFRPGDEKLFF.

The genes are TRBV28 and TRBJ2-2; D is perhaps TRBD1 (6 bases). CDR1 is MDHEN, CDR2 SYDVKM, per germline. The CDR3 is made up of 15 amino acids. The ends were cut back, 3 bases at V and 6 bases at J, with 14 bases in the middle. The CDR3 sequence is CASSFLQGMAGELFF. In DNA form, the CDR3 reads TGTGCCAGCAGTTTCTTACAGGGTATGGCCGGGGAGCTGTTTTTT.

This clonotype was counted at least ten times. V and J are TRBV5-1 and TRBJ2-1; TRBD1 aligns across 11 bases. With V trimmed by 2 bases and J by 7 bases, 8 bases remained unmatched. Germline V gene sequence: CDR1 SGHRS, CDR2 YFSETQ. The CDR3 contains 16 residues. This chain's CDR3 is CASSLGFGQGANEQFF. Written as DNA, the CDR3 is TGCGCCAGCAGCTTAGGTTTTGGACAGGGGGCAAATGAGCAGTTCTTC.

About this clonotype: Just one base apart from a much larger clone, this may be a read error. The DNA of the CDR3 is TGCAGTGCAAGACAACCGGTACTAGCGGTCACAGATACGCAGTATTTT. Protein sequence: CSARQPVLAVTDTQYF. This chain joins TRBV20-1 and TRBJ2-3; TRBD2 agrees at 8 bases. V was pared by 6 bases and J by 2 bases, with 13 bases of the junction left unmatched. Germline-derived CDR1 and CDR2 are DFQATT and SNEGSKA (reference sequence). The CDR3 has 16 amino acids.

This clonotype came up many times. The chain has TRBV4-3 and TRBJ2-7; D possibly corresponds to TRBD1 (6 bases). V was trimmed by 2 bases and J by 5 bases, leaving 13 bases between them. The CDR3 runs 14 residues. CDR1 and CDR2 from the germline V gene are LGHNA and YSLEER. The CDR3 loop reads CASSQRLQGDEQYF. CDR3 DNA sequence: TGCGCCAGCAGCCAACGTCTACAGGGAGACGAGCAGTACTTC.

This clonotype appeared many times. The V gene is TRBV27, the J gene TRBJ2-7, with D uncertain. V dropped 3 bases and J dropped 5 bases, with 5 bases sitting between them. Per the germline V gene, CDR1 is MNHEY and CDR2 is SMNVEV (reference sequence). This CDR3 region has 11 residues. The CDR3 is CASSFLNEQYF. The DNA for the CDR3 is TGTGCCAGCAGTTTTCTGAACGAGCAGTACTTC.

This clonotype was seen at least ten times. The rearrangement uses TRBV9 and TRBJ2-3; D uncertain. The CDR3 length is 13 residues. In germline, CDR1 is SGDLS, CDR2 YYNGEE. Trimming pared 4 bases from V and 7 bases from J, leaving 13 bases between. The CDR3 spells CASSPLRSHTQYF. Here the CDR3 DNA reads TGTGCCAGCAGCCCGCTGAGGTCCCATACGCAGTATTTT. The whole variable domain, filled in from reference TRBV9 and TRBJ2-3, reads DSGVTQTPKHLITATGQRVTLRCSPRSGDLSVYWYQQSLDQGLQFLIQYYNGEERAKGNILERFSAQQFPDLHSELNLSSLELGDSALYFCASSPLRSHTQYFGPGTRLTVL.

This clonotype was seen at least ten times. This chain uses TRBV12-3 or TRBV12-4 with TRBJ1-2, with 7 bases matching TRBD1. Trimming at V came to 6 bases and at J to 5 bases, leaving 15 bases not matched to a gene. The CDR3 contains 16 residues. The CDR3 reads CASSSGRAGGQYGYTF. The CDR3 coding sequence is TGTGCCAGCAGCTCTGGTAGGGCAGGGGGTCAGTATGGCTACACCTTC.

This clonotype was seen repeatedly, ten times or more. The chain couples TRBV15 to TRBJ1-1; D gene uncertain. V was cut by 0 bases and J by 1 base, with 6 bases left in between. This CDR3 region has 14 residues. Germline V gene data show CDR1 as LNHNV and CDR2 as YYDKDF (reference sequence). Here the CDR3 reads CATSRESPNTEAFF. CDR3 sequence (DNA): TGTGCCACCAGCAGAGAAAGCCCGAACACTGAAGCTTTCTTT.

This clonotype came up many times. This rearrangement joins TRBV2 to TRBJ2-2, with 7 bases matching TRBD2. The CDR3 is made up of 14 amino acids. Germline values: CDR1 SNHLY, CDR2 FYNNEI. V lost 7 bases to trimming and J lost 6 bases; unmatched junction nucleotides: 8. For the CDR3, the DNA is TGTGCCAGCACCGACGGACTAGTCCCCGGGGAGCTGTTTTTT. Protein sequence: CASTDGLVPGELFF.

A remark on this clonotype: A much larger clone differs by one base, so this may be a read error. The chain links TRBV5-1 to TRBJ2-5; D is unresolved. The CDR3 extends over 15 amino acids. Germline CDR1 is SGHRS and CDR2 is YFSETQ. Trimming shortened V by 5 bases and J by 3 bases, and 17 bases separated the two germline ends. The CDR3 is CASRGRASSEETQYF. As DNA, the CDR3 is TGCGCCAGCAGAGGCAGAGCGAGTTCGGAAGAGACCCAGTACTTC. The full variable domain, in which reference TRBV5-1 and TRBJ2-5 provide the parts outside the CDR3, is KAGVTQTPRYLIKTRGQQVTLSCSPISGHRSVSWYQQTPGQGLQFLFEYFSETQRNKGNFPGRFSGRQFSNSRSEMNVSTLELGDSALYLCASRGRASSEETQYFGPGTRLLVL.

This clonotype was observed at least ten times. The chain carries TRBV20-1 and TRBJ2-5; D is possibly TRBD1 (5 bases). The CDR3 extends over 13 amino acids. The ends were cut back, 5 bases at V and 5 bases at J, with 15 bases in the middle. Germline V gives CDR1 DFQATT, CDR2 SNEGSKA (reference sequence). Here the CDR3 reads CSAPRQGGETQYF. In DNA form, the CDR3 reads TGCAGTGCTCCCCGGCAGGGCGGTGAGACCCAGTACTTC.

In this sample, this clonotype turned up many times. The gene calls are TRBV18 and TRBJ1-5; D may be TRBD1 (5 bases). The CDR3 sequence is 15 residues long. Trimming stripped 5 bases from V and 3 bases from J, with 14 bases between. Germline V gene data show CDR1 as KGHSH and CDR2 as LQKENI. The CDR3 DNA follows: TGTGCCAGCTCATCGGGACGGGTGCCCAATCAGCCCCAGCATTTT. This codes for CASSSGRVPNQPQHF.